The rows below give T cell receptor beta chains drawn from one sample of a study of blood T cell repertoires in COVID-19. Generated by immunoSEQ multiplex PCR, the TCRdb table keeps only in-frame clones and is missing some. The sample holds roughly 170,000 clones; roughly 80% are singletons and the top ten take approximately 7%. Sequencing was carried out using peripheral blood. The receptors here all came from a human donor in a cohort sampled during active COVID-19. The CDR3 runs from the conserved cysteine through the conserved F or W. The D gene is left open where the match is weak. Some rows have no size entry. The others give once, few or many, or a class for an expanded clone.

V gene	D gene	J gene	clone size	CDR3 protein	CDR3 DNA
TRBV7-2	TRBD1	TRBJ1-2	few	CASSTGPGQYYGYTF	TGTGCCAGCAGCACTGGCCCGGGACAGTACTATGGCTACACCTTC
TRBV5-1	NA	TRBJ1-6	once	CASSLAPATRSSYNSPLHF	TGCGCCAGCAGCTTGGCGCCGGCAACCCGGAGCTCCTATAATTCACCCCTCCACTTT
TRBV3-1/TRBV3-2	NA	TRBJ1-1	NA	CASSPRQIRTEAFF	TGTGCCAGCAGCCCACGACAGATTCGCACTGAAGCTTTCTTT
TRBV2	NA	TRBJ1-6	NA	CASSKTGTNNSPLHF	TGTGCCAGCAGTAAAACAGGGACTAATAATTCACCCCTCCACTTT
TRBV4-2	NA	TRBJ2-7	NA	CASSPQYGQSYEQYF	TGTGCCAGCAGCCCTCAATACGGACAGTCTTACGAGCAGTACTTC
TRBV7-6	NA	TRBJ1-3	NA	CASSPGYRVLSGNTIYF	TGTGCCAGCAGCCCCGGTTACAGGGTTTTATCTGGAAACACCATATATTTT
TRBV30	TRBD2	TRBJ2-7	NA	CAWRYSGGAYEQYF	TGTGCCTGGAGATATAGCGGGGGGGCCTACGAGCAGTACTTC
TRBV5-4	TRBD1	TRBJ1-6	NA	CASSADINTGGGNSPLHF	TGTGCCAGCAGCGCCGATATAAATACAGGGGGAGGGAATTCACCCCTCCACTTT
TRBV12-3/TRBV12-4	NA	TRBJ1-2	NA	CASSLVWGHGYTF	TGTGCCAGCAGTTTAGTGTGGGGGCATGGCTACACCTTC
TRBV10-1	NA	TRBJ2-7	NA	CASTGREHYEQYF	TGCGCCAGCACCGGGCGGGAACACTACGAGCAGTACTTC
TRBV5-3	NA	TRBJ1-1	once	CARSFIPQWDTEAFF	TGTGCCAGAAGCTTTATTCCACAGTGGGACACTGAAGCTTTCTTT
TRBV6-2/TRBV6-3	NA	TRBJ1-2	NA	CASSYLVGGGYTF	TGTGCCAGCAGTTACCTCGTCGGCGGAGGCTACACCTTC
TRBV18	NA	TRBJ1-3	NA	CASSPGGQDSGNTIYF	TGTGCCAGCTCACCGGGGGGGCAGGACTCTGGAAACACCATATATTTT
TRBV19	TRBD1	TRBJ1-4	NA	CASSIMGQGNEKLFF	TGTGCCAGTAGTATAATGGGACAGGGGAATGAAAAACTGTTTTTT
TRBV5-5	TRBD1	TRBJ2-7	NA	CASSLSQGASNYEQYF	TGTGCCAGCAGCTTGTCACAGGGGGCCTCTAACTACGAGCAGTACTTC
TRBV13	NA	TRBJ1-1	once	CASSTRDRHAPGKAFF	TGTGCCAGCAGCACCCGCGACAGGCACGCGCCCGGGAAAGCTTTCTTT
TRBV4-2	NA	TRBJ1-5	once	CASSIEDSNQPQHF	TGTGCCAGCAGCATCGAGGATAGCAATCAGCCCCAGCATTTT
TRBV10-3	TRBD2	TRBJ2-7	NA	CAISESASGGGYEQYF	TGTGCCATCAGTGAGTCGGCTAGCGGGGGGGGCTACGAGCAGTACTTC
TRBV7-9	TRBD2	TRBJ2-4	NA	CASSHGTSGGVAKNIQYF	TGTGCCAGCAGCCACGGGACTAGCGGGGGGGTAGCCAAAAACATTCAGTACTTC
TRBV5-6	NA	TRBJ1-1	NA	CASSFIWGSKRTEAFF	TGTGCCAGCAGCTTTATTTGGGGCAGCAAAAGAACTGAAGCTTTCTTT
TRBV19	NA	TRBJ2-7	once	CASSSVPVGEEQYF	TGTGCCAGTAGTTCCGTTCCGGTGGGAGAGGAGCAGTACTTC
TRBV30	NA	TRBJ2-1	NA	CAWSASAGRYNEQFF	TGTGCCTGGAGTGCCTCTGCAGGGAGGTACAATGAGCAGTTCTTC